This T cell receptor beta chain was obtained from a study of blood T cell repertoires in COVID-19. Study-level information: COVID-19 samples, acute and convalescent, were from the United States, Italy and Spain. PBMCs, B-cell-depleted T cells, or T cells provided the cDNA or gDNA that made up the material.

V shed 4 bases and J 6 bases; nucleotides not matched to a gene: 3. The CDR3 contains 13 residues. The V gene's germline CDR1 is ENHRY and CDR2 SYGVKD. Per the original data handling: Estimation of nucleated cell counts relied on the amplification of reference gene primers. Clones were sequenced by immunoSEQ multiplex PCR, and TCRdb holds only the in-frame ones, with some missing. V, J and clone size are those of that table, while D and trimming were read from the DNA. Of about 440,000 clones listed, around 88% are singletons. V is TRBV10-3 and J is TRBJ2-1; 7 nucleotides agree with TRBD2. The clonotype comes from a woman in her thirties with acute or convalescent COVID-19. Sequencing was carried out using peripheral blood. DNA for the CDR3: TGTGCCATCAGTGGGACTAGAGGCAATGAGCAGTTCTTC. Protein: CAISGTRGNEQFF.